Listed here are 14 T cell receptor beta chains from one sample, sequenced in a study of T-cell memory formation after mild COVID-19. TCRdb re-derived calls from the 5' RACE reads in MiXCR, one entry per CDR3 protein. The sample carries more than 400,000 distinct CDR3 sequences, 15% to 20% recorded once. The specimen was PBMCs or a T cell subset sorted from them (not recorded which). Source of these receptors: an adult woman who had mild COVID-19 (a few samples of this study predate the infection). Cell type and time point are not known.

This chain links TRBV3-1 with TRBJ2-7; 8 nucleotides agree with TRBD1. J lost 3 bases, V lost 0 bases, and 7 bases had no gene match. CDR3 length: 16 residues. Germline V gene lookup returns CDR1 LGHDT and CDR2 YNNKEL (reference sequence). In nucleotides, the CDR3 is TGTGCCAGCAGCCAAGATCTTCCAGGGGGCTTCTACGAGCAGTACTTC. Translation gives CASSQDLPGGFYEQYF.

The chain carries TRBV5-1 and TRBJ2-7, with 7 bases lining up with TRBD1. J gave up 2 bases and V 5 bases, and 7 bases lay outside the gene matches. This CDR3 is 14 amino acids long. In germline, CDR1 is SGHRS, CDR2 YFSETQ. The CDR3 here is CASRGTEVTYEQYF. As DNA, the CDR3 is TGCGCCAGCAGGGGGACAGAGGTAACCTACGAGCAGTACTTC.

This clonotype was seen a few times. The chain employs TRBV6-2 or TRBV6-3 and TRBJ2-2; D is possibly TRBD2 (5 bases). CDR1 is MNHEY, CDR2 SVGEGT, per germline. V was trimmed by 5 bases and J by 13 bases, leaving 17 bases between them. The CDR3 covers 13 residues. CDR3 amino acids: CASSLFSPGRLFF. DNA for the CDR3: TGTGCCAGCAGTCTATTTTCCCCGGGGAGGCTGTTTTTT.

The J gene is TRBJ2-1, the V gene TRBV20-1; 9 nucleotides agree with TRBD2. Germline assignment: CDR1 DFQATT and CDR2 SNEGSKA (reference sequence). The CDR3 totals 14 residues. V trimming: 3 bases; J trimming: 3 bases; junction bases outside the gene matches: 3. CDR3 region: CSARLAGVYNEQFF. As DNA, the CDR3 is TGCAGTGCTAGGTTAGCGGGAGTCTACAATGAGCAGTTCTTC.

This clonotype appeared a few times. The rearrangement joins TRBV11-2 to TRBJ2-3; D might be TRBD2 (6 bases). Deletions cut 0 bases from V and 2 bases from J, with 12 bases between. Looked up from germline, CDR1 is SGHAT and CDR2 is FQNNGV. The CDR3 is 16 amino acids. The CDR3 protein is CASSLDRGDFTDTQYF. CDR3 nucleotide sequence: TGTGCCAGCAGCTTAGATAGAGGGGACTTCACAGATACGCAGTATTTT.

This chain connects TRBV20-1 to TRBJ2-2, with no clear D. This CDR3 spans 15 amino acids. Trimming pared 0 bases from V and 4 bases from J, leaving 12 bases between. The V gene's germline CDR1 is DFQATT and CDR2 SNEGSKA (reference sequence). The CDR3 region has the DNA TGCAGTGCTAGAGAGCTTGTGAGGACCACCGGGGAGCTGTTTTTT. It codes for CSARELVRTTGELFF.

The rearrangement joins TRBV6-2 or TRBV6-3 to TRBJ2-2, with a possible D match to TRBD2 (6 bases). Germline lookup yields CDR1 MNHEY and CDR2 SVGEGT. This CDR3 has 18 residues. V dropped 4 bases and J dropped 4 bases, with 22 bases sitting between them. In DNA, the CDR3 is TGTGCCAGCAGTTGGCCTGGGGGTCTTACCGGGGGCACCGGGGAGCTGTTTTTT. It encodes CASSWPGGLTGGTGELFF.

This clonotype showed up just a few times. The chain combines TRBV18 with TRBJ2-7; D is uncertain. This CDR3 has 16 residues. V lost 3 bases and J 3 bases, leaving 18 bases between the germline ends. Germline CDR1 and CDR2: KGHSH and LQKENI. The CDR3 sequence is CASSPQSSAAFYEQYF. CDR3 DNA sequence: TGTGCCAGCTCACCCCAGTCGTCGGCGGCATTCTACGAGCAGTACTTC.

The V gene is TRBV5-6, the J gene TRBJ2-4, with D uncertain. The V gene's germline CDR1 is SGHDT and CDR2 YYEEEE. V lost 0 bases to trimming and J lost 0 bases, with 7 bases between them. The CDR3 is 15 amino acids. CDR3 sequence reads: CASSLDPGAKNIQYF. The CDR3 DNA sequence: TGTGCCAGCAGCTTGGATCCAGGAGCCAAAAACATTCAGTACTTC.

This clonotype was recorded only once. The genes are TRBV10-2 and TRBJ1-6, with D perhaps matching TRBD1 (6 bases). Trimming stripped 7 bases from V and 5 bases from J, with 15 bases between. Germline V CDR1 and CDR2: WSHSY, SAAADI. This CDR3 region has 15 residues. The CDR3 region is CASMWGATHNSPLHF. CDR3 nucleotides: TGCGCCAGCATGTGGGGGGCTACGCATAATTCACCCCTCCACTTT.

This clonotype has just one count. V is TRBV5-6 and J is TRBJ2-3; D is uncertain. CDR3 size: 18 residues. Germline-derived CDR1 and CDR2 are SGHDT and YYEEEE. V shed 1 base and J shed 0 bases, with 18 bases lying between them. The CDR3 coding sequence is TGTGCCAGCAGCTTGAGGCCGTGGAGCTGGTCTAGCACAGATACGCAGTATTTT. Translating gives CASSLRPWSWSSTDTQYF. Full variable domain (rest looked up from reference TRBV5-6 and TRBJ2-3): DAGVTQSPTHLIKTRGQQVTLRCSPKSGHDTVSWYQQALGQGPQFIFQYYEEEERQRGNFPDRFSGHQFPNYSSELNVNALLLGDSALYLCASSLRPWSWSSTDTQYFGPGTRLTVL.

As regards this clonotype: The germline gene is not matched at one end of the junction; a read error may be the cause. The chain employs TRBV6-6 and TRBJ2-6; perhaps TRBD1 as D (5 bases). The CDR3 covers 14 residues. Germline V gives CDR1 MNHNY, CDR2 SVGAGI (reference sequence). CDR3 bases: TGTGCCAGCAGTTACGGAGCTGGGGCCAACGTCCTGAATTTC. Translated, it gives CASSYGAGANVLNF.

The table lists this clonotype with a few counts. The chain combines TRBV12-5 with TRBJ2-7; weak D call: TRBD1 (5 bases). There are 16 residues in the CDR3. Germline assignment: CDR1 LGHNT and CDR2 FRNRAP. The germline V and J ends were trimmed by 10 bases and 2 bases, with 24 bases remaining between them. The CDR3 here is CANAGHTERVAYEQYF. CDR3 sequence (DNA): TGTGCTAACGCCGGACACACCGAACGGGTTGCCTACGAGCAGTACTTC.

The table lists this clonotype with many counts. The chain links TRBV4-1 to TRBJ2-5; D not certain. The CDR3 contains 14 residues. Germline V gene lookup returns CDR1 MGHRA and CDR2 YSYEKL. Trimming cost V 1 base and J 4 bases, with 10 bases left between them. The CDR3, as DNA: TGCGCCAGCAGCCAAGGGATGGCAGTAGAGACCCAGTACTTC. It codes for CASSQGMAVETQYF.